This T cell receptor (beta chain) stems from a study of T cell repertoires in cytomegalovirus infection. For the study at large: CMV epitopes, recently identified HLA-C-restricted and well-studied HLA-B-restricted, were used. Indications of both CMV infection and matching HLA type were provided by public TCR beta signatures. General observations from the study: The ex vivo response was dominated by HLA-C-restricted CMV-specific TCR beta clonotypes. Cumulative public TCR beta family frequency identified CMV carriers with the relevant HLA.

A note on this clonotype: What it binds is unknown.

TCRdb processed the reads anew with MiXCR; each CDR3 protein has one entry. The sample shows about 46,000 distinct CDR3 sequences, approximately 20% of them seen only once. The ends were cut back, 1 base at V and 1 base at J, with 11 bases in the middle. CDR1 is SNHLY, CDR2 FYNNEI, per germline. CDR3 length equals 15 residues. This receptor was taken from a human donor in good health (CMV status not recorded). Some clones in this sample may be carry-over from other donors' samples. The chain couples TRBV2 to TRBJ2-7; the D gene is possibly TRBD2 (7 bases). This material consisted of CD8+ T cells from cultured PBMCs, taken from culture after CMV antigen stimulation. The CDR3 region has the DNA TGTGCCAGCAGTGAAGGGGGGGGCGAGTCCTACGAGCAGTACTTC. Amino acids: CASSEGGGESYEQYF.